This TCR beta chain was profiled in a study of blood T cell repertoires in COVID-19. Study-wide context: Acute and convalescent COVID-19 specimens originated in the United States, Italy and Spain. PBMCs, B-cell-depleted T cells, or T cells were the source of the cDNA or gDNA that made up the material.

Membership in each cohort depended on participant-reported clinical history. Recovery meant two consecutive negative NP/OP PCR tests, professional clearance, or resolved symptoms. TCRdb's table, derived via immunoSEQ multiplex PCR, lists solely in-frame clones and lacks some. Among under 450,000 clones, about 90% were seen once, and the ten largest hold under 3%. Germline V gene sequence: CDR1 LGHDT, CDR2 YNNKEL (reference sequence). The V and J ends lost 4 bases and 4 bases, in that order; junction bases with no gene match: 2. This CDR3 has 16 amino acids. This sequence joins TRBV3-1 (or the pseudogene TRBV3-2) and TRBJ2-2, with TRBD2 matching 14 bases. The source material was PBMCs or T cells enriched from blood (not recorded which). The clonotype was recovered from a woman aged 30 to 39 who had recovered from COVID-19. DNA of the CDR3: TGTGCCAGCAGCCTGGGACTAGCGGGGGCCACCGGGGAGCTGTTTTTT. Translation: CASSLGLAGATGELFF.